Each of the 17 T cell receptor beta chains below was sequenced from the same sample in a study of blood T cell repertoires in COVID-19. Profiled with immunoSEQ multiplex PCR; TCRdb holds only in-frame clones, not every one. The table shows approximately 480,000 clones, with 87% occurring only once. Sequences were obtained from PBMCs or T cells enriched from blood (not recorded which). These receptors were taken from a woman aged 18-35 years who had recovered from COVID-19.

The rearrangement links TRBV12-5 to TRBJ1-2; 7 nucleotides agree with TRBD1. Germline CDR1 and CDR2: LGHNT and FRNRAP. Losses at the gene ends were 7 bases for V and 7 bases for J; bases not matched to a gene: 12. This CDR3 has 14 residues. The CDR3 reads CASAGTAGYSGYTF. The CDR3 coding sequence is TGTGCTAGTGCCGGGACAGCGGGTTATTCTGGCTACACCTTC.

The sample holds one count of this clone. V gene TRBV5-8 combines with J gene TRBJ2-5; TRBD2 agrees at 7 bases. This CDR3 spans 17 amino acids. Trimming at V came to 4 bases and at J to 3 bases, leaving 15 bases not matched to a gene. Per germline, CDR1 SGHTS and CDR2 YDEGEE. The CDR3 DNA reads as TGTGCCAGCAGCCTCCCCCCGGAGACTAGCTGGGAAGAGACCCAGTACTTC. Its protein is CASSLPPETSWEETQYF.

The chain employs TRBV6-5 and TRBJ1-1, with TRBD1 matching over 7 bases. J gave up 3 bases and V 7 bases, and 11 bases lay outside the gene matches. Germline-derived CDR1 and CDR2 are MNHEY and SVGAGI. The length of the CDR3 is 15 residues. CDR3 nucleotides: TGTGCCAGCACCCCGAAGGGAGACAGGGACACTGAAGCTTTCTTT. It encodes CASTPKGDRDTEAFF.

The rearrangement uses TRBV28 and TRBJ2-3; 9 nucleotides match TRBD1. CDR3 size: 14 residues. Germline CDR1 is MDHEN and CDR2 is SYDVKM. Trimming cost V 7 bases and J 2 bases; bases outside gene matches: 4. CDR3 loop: CASKRQGVTDTQYF. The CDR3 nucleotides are TGTGCCAGCAAGCGACAGGGGGTCACAGATACGCAGTATTTT.

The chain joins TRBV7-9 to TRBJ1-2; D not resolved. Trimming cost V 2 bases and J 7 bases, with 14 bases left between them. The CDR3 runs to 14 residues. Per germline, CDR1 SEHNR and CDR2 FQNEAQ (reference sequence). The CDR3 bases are TGTGCCAGCAGCTTATTGGAGGGAGTGGGTGGCTACACCTTC. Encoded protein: CASSLLEGVGGYTF. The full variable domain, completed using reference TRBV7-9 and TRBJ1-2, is DTGVSQNPRHKITKRGQNVTFRCDPISEHNRLYWYRQTLGQGPEFLTYFQNEAQLEKSRLLSDRFSAERPKGSFSTLEIQRTEQGDSAMYLCASSLLEGVGGYTFGSGTRLTVV.

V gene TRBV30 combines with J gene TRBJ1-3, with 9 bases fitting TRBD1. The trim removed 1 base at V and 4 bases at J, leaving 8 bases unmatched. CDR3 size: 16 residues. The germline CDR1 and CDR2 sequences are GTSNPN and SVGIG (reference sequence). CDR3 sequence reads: CAWSASRTGAGNTIYF. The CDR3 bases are TGTGCCTGGAGTGCTTCCCGGACAGGGGCGGGAAACACCATATATTTT.

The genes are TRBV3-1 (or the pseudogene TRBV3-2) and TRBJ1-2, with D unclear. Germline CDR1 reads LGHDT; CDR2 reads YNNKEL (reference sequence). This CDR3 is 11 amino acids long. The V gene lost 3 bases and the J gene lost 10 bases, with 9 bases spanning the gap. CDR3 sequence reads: CASSHVQIYTF. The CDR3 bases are TGTGCCAGCAGCCACGTACAGATCTACACCTTC.

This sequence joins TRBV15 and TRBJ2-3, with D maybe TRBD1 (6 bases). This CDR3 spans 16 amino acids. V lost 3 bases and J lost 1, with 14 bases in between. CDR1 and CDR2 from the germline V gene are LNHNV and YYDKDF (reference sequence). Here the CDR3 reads CATSRERDTRTDTQYF. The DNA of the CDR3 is TGTGCCACCAGCAGGGAAAGGGACACTCGCACAGATACGCAGTATTTT.

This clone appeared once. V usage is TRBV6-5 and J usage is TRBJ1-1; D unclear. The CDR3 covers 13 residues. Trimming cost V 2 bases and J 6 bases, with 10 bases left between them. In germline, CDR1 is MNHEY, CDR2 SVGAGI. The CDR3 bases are TGTGCCAGCAGTTACGGGAGAGGAGCTGAAGCTTTCTTT. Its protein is CASSYGRGAEAFF.

In DNA form, the CDR3 reads TGTGCCAGCAGCCAAGGGGAGACAGGGGCCTACTTC. It encodes CASSQGETGAYF. V is TRBV3-1 (or the pseudogene TRBV3-2) and J is TRBJ2-5, with 8 bases lining up with TRBD1. The CDR3 totals 12 residues. In germline, CDR1 is LGHDT, CDR2 YNNKEL (reference sequence). Trimming cost V 1 base and J 14 bases; bases outside gene matches: 6.

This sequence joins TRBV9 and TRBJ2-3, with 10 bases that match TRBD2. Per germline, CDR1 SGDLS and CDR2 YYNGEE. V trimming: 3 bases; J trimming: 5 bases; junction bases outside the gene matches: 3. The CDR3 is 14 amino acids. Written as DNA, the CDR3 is TGTGCCAGCAGCGGGCTAGCGGGGGTAGATACGCAGTATTTT. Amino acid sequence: CASSGLAGVDTQYF.

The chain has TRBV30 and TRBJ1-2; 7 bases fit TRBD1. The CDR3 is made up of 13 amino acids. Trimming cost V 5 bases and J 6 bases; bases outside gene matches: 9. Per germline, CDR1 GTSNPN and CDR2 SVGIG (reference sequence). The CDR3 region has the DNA TGTGCCTGGGACAGGGTTGGAGGAGATGGCTACACCTTC. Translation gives CAWDRVGGDGYTF. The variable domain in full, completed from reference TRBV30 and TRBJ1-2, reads SQTIHQWPATLVQPVGSPLSLECTVEGTSNPNLYWYRQAAGRGLQLLFYSVGIGQISSEVPQNLSASRPQDRQFILSSKKLLLSDSGFYLCAWDRVGGDGYTFGSGTRLTVV.

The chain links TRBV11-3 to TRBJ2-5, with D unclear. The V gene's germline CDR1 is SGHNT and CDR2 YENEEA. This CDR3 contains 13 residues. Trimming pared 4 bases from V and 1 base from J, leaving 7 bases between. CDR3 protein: CASSSTSQETQYF. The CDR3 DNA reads TGTGCCAGCAGCTCGACAAGCCAAGAGACCCAGTACTTC.

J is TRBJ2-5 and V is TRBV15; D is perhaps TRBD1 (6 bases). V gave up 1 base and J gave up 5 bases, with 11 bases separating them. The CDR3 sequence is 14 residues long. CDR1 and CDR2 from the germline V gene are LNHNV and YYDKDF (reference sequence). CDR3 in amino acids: CATSRGLGAETQYF. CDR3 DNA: TGTGCCACCAGCAGAGGGTTGGGGGCGGAGACCCAGTACTTC.

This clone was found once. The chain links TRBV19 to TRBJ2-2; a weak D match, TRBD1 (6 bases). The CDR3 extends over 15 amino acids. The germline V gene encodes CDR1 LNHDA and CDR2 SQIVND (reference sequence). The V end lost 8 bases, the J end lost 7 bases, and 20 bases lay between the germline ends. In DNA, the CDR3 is TGTGCCAGTGGCCTAGGGGGTAGGGAGAGCGGGGAGCTGTTTTTT. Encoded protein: CASGLGGRESGELFF.

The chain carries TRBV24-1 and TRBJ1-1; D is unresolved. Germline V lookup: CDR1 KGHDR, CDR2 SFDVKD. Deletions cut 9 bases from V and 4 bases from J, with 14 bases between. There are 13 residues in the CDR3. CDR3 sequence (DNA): TGTGCCACCGAAGGAGGAGGGTGCACTGAAGCTTTCTTT. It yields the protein CATEGGGCTEAFF.

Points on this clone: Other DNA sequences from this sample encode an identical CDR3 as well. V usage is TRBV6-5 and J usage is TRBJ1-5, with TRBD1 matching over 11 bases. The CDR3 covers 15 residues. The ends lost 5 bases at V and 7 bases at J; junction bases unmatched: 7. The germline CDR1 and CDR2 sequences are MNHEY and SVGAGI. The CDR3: CASSPRTGGGQPQHF. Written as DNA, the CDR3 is TGTGCCAGCAGTCCGCGGACAGGGGGCGGACAGCCCCAGCATTTT.